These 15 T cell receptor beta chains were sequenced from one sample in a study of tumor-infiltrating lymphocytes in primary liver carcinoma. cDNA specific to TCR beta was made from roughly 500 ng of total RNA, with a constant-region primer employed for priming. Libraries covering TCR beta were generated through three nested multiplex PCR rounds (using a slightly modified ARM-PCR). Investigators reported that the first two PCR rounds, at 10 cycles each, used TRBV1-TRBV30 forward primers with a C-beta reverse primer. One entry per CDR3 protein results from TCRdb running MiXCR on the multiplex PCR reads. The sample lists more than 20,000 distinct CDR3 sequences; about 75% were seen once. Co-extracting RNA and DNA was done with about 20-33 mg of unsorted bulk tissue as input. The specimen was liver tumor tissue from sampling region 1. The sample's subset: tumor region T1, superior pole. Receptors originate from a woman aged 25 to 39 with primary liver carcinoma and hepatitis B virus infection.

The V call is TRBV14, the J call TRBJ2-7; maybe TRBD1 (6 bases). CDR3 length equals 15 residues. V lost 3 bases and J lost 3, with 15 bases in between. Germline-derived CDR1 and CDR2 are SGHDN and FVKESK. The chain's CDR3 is CASSQAAGADYEQYF. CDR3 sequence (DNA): TGTGCCAGCAGCCAGGCGGCAGGGGCCGACTACGAGCAGTACTTC.

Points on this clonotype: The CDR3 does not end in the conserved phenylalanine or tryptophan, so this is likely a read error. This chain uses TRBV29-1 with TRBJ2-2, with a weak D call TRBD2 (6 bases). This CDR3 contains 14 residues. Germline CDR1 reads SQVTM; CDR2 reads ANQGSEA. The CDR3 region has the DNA TGCAGCGTTCCAGCCTGCGGGAACACCGGGGTGCTGTTTGTT. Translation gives CSVPACGNTGVLFV.

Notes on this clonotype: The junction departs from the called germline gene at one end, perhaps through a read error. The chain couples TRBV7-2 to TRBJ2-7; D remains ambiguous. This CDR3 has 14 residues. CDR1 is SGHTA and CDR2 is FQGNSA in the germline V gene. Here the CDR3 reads CARSLSGPGYEQYF. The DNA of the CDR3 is TGTGCCAGGAGCTTATCAGGACCTGGCTACGAGCAGTACTTC.

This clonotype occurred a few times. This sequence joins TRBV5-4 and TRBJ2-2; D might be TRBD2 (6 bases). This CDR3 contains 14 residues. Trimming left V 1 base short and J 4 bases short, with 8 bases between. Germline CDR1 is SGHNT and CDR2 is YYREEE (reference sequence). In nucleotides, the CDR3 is TGTGCCAGCAGCTTGCGGGAGAGCACCGGGGAGCTGTTTTTT. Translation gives CASSLRESTGELFF.

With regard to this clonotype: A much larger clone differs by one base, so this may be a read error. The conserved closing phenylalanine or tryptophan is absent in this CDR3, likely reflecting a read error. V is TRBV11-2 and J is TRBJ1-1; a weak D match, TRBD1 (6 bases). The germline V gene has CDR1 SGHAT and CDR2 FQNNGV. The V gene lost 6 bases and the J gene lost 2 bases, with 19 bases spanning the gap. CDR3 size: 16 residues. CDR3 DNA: TGTGCCAGCAGTTCCGGGACACCGGGGATTAACACTGAAGCTTTCCTT. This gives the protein CASSSGTPGINTEAFL.

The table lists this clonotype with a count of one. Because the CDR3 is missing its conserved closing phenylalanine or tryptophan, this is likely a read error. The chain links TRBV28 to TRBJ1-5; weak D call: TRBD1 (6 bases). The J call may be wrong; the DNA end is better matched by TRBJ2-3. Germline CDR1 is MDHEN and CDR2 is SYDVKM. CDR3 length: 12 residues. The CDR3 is CASSRGGQPQYY. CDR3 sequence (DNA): TGTGCCAGCAGTCGAGGGGGTCAGCCCCAGTATTAC.

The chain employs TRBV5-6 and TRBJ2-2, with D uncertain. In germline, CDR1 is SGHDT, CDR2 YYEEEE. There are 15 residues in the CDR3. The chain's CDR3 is CISNLALRVTGELFF. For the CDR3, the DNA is TGTATCAGCAACTTGGCACTCAGAGTCACCGGGGAGCTGTTTTTT.

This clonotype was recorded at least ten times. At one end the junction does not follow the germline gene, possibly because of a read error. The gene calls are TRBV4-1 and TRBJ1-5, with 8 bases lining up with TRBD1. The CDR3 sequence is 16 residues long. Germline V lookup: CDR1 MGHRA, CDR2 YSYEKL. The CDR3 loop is CTSSQDQGAYNHPQHF. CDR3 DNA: TGCACCAGCAGCCAAGATCAGGGGGCCTACAATCACCCCCAGCATTTT.

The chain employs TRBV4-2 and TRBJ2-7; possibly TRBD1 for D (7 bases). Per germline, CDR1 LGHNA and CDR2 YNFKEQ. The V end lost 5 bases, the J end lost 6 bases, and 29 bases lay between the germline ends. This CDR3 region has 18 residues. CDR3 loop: CASSKEHLGQEGPREQYF. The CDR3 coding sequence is TGTGCCAGCAGCAAGGAACACCTAGGACAGGAGGGGCCGCGCGAGCAGTACTTC.

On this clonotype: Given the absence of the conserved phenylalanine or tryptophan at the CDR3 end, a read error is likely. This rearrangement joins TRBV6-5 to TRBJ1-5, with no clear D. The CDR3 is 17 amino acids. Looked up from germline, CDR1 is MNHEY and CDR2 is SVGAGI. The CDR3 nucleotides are TGTAACAGCAGTTACTATCCGGTCGGAAATAGCAATCAGCCCCAGCATTTA. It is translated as CNSSYYPVGNSNQPQHL.

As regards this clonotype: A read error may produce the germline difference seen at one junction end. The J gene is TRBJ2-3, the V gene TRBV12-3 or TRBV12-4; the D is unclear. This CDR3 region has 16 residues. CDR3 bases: TGTGGTAGCAGTTTCACACAAGGCGGTAGCACAGATACACAGTATTTT. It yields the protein CGSSFTQGGSTDTQYF.

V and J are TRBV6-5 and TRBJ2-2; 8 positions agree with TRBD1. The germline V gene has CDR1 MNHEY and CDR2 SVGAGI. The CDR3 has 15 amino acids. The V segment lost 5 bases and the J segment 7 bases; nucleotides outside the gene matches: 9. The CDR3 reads CASSLRTGFIGELFF. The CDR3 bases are TGTGCCAGCAGTCTACGGACAGGGTTCATCGGGGAGCTGTTTTTT.

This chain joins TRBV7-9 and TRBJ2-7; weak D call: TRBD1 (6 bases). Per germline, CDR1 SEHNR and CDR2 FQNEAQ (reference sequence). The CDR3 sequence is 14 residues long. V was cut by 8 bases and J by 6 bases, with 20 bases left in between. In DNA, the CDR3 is TGTGCCAGCCGCCAAACAGGACAGCTGGTCGAGCAGTACTTC. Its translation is CASRQTGQLVEQYF.

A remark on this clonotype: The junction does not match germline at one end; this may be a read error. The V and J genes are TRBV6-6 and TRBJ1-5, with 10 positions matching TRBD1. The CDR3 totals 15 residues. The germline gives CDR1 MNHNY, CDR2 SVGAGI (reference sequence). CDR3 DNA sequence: TGTGCCTGCAGCCGTGGACAGGGGGGCAATCAGCCCCAGCATTTT. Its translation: CACSRGQGGNQPQHF.

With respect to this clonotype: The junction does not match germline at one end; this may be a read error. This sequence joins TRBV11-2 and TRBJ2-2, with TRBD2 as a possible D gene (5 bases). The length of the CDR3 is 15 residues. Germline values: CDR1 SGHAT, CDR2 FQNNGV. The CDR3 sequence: CTSSLDRTVIGMLFF. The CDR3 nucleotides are TGTACCAGCAGCTTAGATCGGACTGTAATCGGGATGCTGTTTTTT.